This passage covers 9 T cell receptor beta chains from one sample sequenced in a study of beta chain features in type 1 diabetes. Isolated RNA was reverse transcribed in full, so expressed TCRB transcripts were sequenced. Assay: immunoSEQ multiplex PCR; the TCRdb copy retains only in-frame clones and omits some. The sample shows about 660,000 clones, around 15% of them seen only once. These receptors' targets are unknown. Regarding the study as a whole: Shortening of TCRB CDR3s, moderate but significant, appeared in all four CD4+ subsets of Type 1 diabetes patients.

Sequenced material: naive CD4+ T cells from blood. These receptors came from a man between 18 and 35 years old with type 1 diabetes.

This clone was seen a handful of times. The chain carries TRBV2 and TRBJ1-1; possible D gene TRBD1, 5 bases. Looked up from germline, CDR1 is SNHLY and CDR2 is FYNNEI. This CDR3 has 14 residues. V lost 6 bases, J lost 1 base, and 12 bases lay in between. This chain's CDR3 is CASRVGRENTEAFF. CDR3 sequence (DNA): TGTGCCAGCAGGGTGGGGCGCGAGAACACTGAAGCTTTCTTT.

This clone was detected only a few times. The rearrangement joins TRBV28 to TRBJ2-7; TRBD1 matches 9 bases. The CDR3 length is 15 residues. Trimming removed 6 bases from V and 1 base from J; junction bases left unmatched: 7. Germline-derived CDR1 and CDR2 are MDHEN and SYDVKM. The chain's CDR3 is CASSTSGTGSYEQYF. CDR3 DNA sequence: TGTGCCAGCAGCACCTCCGGGACAGGGTCCTACGAGCAGTACTTC. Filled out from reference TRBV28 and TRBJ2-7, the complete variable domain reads DVKVTQSSRYLVKRTGEKVFLECVQDMDHENMFWYRQDPGLGLRLIYFSYDVKMKEKGDIPEGYSVSREKKERFSLILESASTNQTSMYLCASSTSGTGSYEQYFGPGTRLTVT.

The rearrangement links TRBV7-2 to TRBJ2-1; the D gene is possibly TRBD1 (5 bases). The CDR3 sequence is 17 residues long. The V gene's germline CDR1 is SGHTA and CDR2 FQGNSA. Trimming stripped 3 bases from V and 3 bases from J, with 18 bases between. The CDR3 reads CASSLARAPDLYNEQFF. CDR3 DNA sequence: TGTGCCAGCAGCTTGGCCAGGGCTCCTGACCTCTACAATGAGCAGTTCTTC.

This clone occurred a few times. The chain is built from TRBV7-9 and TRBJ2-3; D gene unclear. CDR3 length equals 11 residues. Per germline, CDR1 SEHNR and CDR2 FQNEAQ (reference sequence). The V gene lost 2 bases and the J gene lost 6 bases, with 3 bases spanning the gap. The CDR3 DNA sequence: TGTGCCAGCAGCTTATATGATACGCAGTATTTT. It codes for CASSLYDTQYF.

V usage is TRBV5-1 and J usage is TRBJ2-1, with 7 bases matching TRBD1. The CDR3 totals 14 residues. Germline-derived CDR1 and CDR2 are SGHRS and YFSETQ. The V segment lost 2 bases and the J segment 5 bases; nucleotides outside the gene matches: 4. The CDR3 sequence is CASSFGQANNEQFF. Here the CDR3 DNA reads TGCGCCAGCAGCTTCGGACAGGCCAACAATGAGCAGTTCTTC.

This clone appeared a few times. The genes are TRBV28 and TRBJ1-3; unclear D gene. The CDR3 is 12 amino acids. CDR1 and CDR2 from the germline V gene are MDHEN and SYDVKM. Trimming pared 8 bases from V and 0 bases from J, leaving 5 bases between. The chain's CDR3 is CASRGSGNTIYF. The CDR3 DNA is TGTGCCAGCCGAGGCTCTGGAAACACCATATATTTT.

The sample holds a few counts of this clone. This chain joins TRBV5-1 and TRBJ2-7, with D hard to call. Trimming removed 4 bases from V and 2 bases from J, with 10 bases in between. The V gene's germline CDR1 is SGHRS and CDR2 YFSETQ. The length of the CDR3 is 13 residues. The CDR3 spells CASSVGETYEQYF. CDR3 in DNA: TGCGCCAGCAGCGTTGGTGAAACCTACGAGCAGTACTTC.

This CDR3 is CASSGLAGGLDEQFF. CDR3 coding DNA: TGTGCCAGCAGCGGACTAGCGGGAGGCTTGGATGAGCAGTTCTTC. The V gene is TRBV2, the J gene TRBJ2-1, with TRBD2 matching over 14 bases. With 6 bases clipped from V and 8 bases from J, the junction kept 6 bases outside the gene matches. CDR3 length: 15 residues. Per the germline V gene, CDR1 is SNHLY and CDR2 is FYNNEI.

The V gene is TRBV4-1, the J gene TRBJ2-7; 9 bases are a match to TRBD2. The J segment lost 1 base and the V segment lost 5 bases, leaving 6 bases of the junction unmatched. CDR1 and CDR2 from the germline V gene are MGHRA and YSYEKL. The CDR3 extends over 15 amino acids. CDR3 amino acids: CASSSRLAESYEQYF. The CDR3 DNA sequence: TGCGCCAGCAGCTCACGACTAGCGGAGTCCTACGAGCAGTACTTC.